The clone carrying this T cell receptor (beta chain) turned up a few times. What it binds is unknown. This record comes from a study of blood T cells in healthy people across ages. The study's findings and limits: Unsorted PBMCs blocked a conclusive comparison of naive and antigen-experienced cells. The CMV status of each donor remained undetermined, and this could have confounded shifts in expanded clonotypes. Comparison with aged donors showed that long-lived donors had more naive CD4+ cells and higher diversity.

A second PCR, run for roughly 7 to 11 cycles, used a sample-barcoded 5' primer plus a J-beta primer mix. The yield of each sample was at least 3 million CDR3-containing paired-end reads. Using its own MiXCR run on the 5' RACE reads, TCRdb lists one record per CDR3 protein. This table holds 450,000 to 700,000 distinct CDR3 sequences, 25% to 30% found once. This CDR3 spans 14 amino acids. The V gene's germline CDR1 is MDHEN and CDR2 SYDVKM. The V end lost 5 bases, the J end lost 8 bases, and 15 bases lay between the germline ends. The specimen sequenced was blood. The TCR comes from a woman aged 70-85 years in good health. V and J are TRBV28 and TRBJ1-4; D is ambiguous. CDR3 sequence (DNA): TGTGCCAGCAGTGGGCGTGGGGTATGGGAAAAACTGTTTTTT. Protein product: CASSGRGVWEKLFF.